The present T cell receptor (beta chain) was sequenced within a study of PD-1 blockade in classical Hodgkin lymphoma. The data were produced by immunoSEQ multiplex PCR, yet TCRdb's version contains in-frame clones alone and is incomplete. The sample has just under 45,000 clones, around 72% seen once. Only a few counts were recorded for this clone. Every one of the patients relapsed after autologous stem cell transplantation (brentuximab vedotin exposure was variable). The CDR3 extends over 16 amino acids. Trimming removed 1 base at V and 5 bases at J, with 12 bases between. Per germline, CDR1 PRHDT and CDR2 FYEKMQ (reference sequence).

Sequences were derived from peripheral blood mononuclear cells (PBMCs), sampled before the second cycle of nivolumab. The rearrangement links TRBV13 to TRBJ1-6; the D is unclear. The TCR sequence derives from a human donor with classical Hodgkin lymphoma. CDR3 region: CASSLAVGIDNSPLHF. In DNA, the CDR3 is TGTGCCAGCAGCTTAGCAGTGGGTATCGATAATTCACCCCTCCACTTT.